This T cell receptor (beta chain) appears in the sequencing data of a study of cytomegalovirus exposure and HLA in healthy donors. Study results and caveats: The productive fraction for most TCR beta V segments was about 90% or about 30% in an earlier analysis. The authors excluded some V segments, including TRBV6-2 and TRBV6-3, as indistinguishable. The likely explanation for a cluster of highly shared sequence variants was sequencing artifact.

This CDR3 has 14 amino acids. Germline CDR1 reads MGHDK; CDR2 reads SYGVNS. V shed 2 bases and J shed 4 bases, with 11 bases lying between them. A remark on this clone: Its specificity is unknown.

PCR was performed using 60 Vbeta and 13 Jbeta primers. In the authors' methods: In a later analysis, the count reached about 82 million unique TCR beta chains, with about 11 million shared. Data came from immunoSEQ multiplex PCR; TCRdb stores just in-frame clones and leaves some out. V, J and clone size are taken as reported in that table, and D and trimming were inferred from the DNA itself. Here the sample spans hundreds of thousands of clones, more than 85% being singletons. The source is a woman under 30 in good health and CMV-seronegative. The specimen was PBMCs. The rearrangement links TRBV25-1 to TRBJ1-2; maybe TRBD1 (6 bases). Written as DNA, the CDR3 is TGTGCCAGCAGTGAAAGCCAGGGGCCCTATGGCTACACCTTC. This gives the protein CASSESQGPYGYTF.